This is a list of T cell receptor beta chains from one sample in a study of blood T cell repertoires in COVID-19. The repertoire was sequenced with immunoSEQ multiplex PCR; TCRdb's copy has only in-frame clones and lacks some. The sample records hundreds of thousands of clones, about 87% being singletons. The sequenced material came from peripheral blood. All receptors derive from a man between 70 and 80 years old with acute or convalescent COVID-19. Both conserved end residues are part of each CDR3. A D gene is named only where the DNA matches it firmly. Where a row states a size, it is once, few, many or the class of an expanded clone; other rows omit it.

j_call clone_size v_call cdr3_length d_call cdr3_nt cdr3_aa
TRBJ2-3 - TRBV7-2 16 TRBD2 TGTGCCAGCAGCTTAGTAGCGGGGGGTAGCACAGATACGCAGTATTTT CASSLVAGGSTDTQYF
TRBJ2-7 - TRBV4-2 14 TRBD1 TGTGCCAGCAGCCCAGAGGACAGGGGTTTTGAGCAGTACTTC CASSPEDRGFEQYF
TRBJ2-3 - TRBV7-9 15 TRBD2 TGTGCCAGCAGAGGGGAGCGGGGGGGCCCCGATACGCAGTATTTT CASRGERGGPDTQYF
TRBJ2-2 - TRBV3-1/TRBV3-2 16 - TGTGCCAGCACCCGCCGCTTGGGGCCGAGCACCGGGGAGCTGTTTTTT CASTRRLGPSTGELFF
TRBJ1-5 - TRBV4-2 15 - TGTGCCAGCAGCCAACATGAGAATAGCAATCAGCCCCAGCATTTT CASSQHENSNQPQHF
TRBJ2-3 - TRBV5-1 16 TRBD2 TGCGCCAGCCAAAGGTTGACTAGCGGGGGTGCAGATACGCAGTATTTT CASQRLTSGGADTQYF
TRBJ1-1 - TRBV12-3/TRBV12-4 13 - TGTGCCAGCAGTGGACAGTTGAACACTGAAGCTTTCTTT CASSGQLNTEAFF
TRBJ2-7 - TRBV18 15 TRBD2 TGTGCCAGCTCACTGACTAGCGGGAGCTCCTACGAGCAGTACTTC CASSLTSGSSYEQYF
TRBJ2-1 - TRBV2 11 TRBD2 TGTGCCAGCAGTCAGCGGGATTTAGAGTTCTTC CASSQRDLEFF
TRBJ2-3 - TRBV9 18 TRBD2 TGTGCCAGCAGCGTCTCCGGGACTAGCGGGGGGGTGGCAGATACGCAGTATTTT CASSVSGTSGGVADTQYF
TRBJ1-2 few TRBV6-5 14 - TGTGCCAGCAGCCTCACTCAGGGTTTGGGTGGCTACACCTTC CASSLTQGLGGYTF
TRBJ2-1 - TRBV27 13 - TGTGCCAGCAGTTGGGGCAGCTACAATGAGCAGTTCTTC CASSWGSYNEQFF
TRBJ1-1 - TRBV19 16 - TGTGCCAGTATGAGTTGGGGCAGAGGCATGAACACTGAAGCTTTCTTT CASMSWGRGMNTEAFF
TRBJ2-7 once TRBV28 14 TRBD1 TGTGCCAGCAGCGGGACAGGCCTCTCCTACGAGCAGTACTTC CASSGTGLSYEQYF
TRBJ1-4 - TRBV7-9 13 - TGTGCCAGCAGCTCACGAGCCGGGGAAAAACTGTTTTTT CASSSRAGEKLFF
TRBJ2-1 - TRBV28 16 TRBD1 TGTGCCAGCAGTTTATATTGGACAGGGGGCTACAATGAGCAGTTCTTC CASSLYWTGGYNEQFF
TRBJ1-4 once TRBV4-3 15 TRBD1 TGCGCCAGCAGCCAAGCACAGGGGGCGAATGAAAAACTGTTTTTT CASSQAQGANEKLFF
TRBJ2-3 - TRBV7-8 18 TRBD1 TGTGCCAGCAGCCCCAGGACCCGCGGACAGGTCGGGACAGATACGCAGTATTTT CASSPRTRGQVGTDTQYF
TRBJ2-7 - TRBV5-1 14 TRBD2 TGCGCCAGCAGCTCTAGCGGGGGGGTCTACGAGCAGTACTTC CASSSSGGVYEQYF
TRBJ2-2 - TRBV10-1 15 - TGCGCCAGCAGTGAGTCCACAGGGATCGGCGGGGAGCTGTTTTTT CASSESTGIGGELFF
TRBJ2-2 - TRBV19 15 TRBD1 TGTGCCAGTAGTATCGGGACAGGGAGGACCGGGGAGCTGTTTTTT CASSIGTGRTGELFF
TRBJ2-7 - TRBV7-2 17 - TGTGCCAGCAGCTTAAATCTACTAGGCGTCACCTCCTACGAGCAGTACTTC CASSLNLLGVTSYEQYF
TRBJ1-1 - TRBV6-4 16 - TGTGCCAGCACCCTCCCGGCCCCACTACCGGGGACTGAAGCTTTCTTT CASTLPAPLPGTEAFF
TRBJ1-1 - TRBV29-1 12 TRBD1 TGCAGCACGGGACAGGGGAACACTGAAGCTTTCTTT CSTGQGNTEAFF
TRBJ1-3 - TRBV4-3 15 - TGCGCCAGCAGCCGCTCTTACTACTCTGGAAACACCATATATTTT CASSRSYYSGNTIYF
TRBJ2-2 - TRBV6-6 16 TRBD1 TGTGCCAGCGCTCGGACAGGGGTTGACCCCATCAGGGAGCTGTTTTTT CASARTGVDPIRELFF
TRBJ2-1 - TRBV7-8 14 - TGTGCCAGCAGCTTAGGGTCCAGTTACAATGAGCAGTTCTTC CASSLGSSYNEQFF
TRBJ2-7 - TRBV9 14 TRBD1 TGTGCCAGCAGCGTGGGGACAGGGGCCTACGAGCAGTACTTC CASSVGTGAYEQYF
TRBJ1-2 - TRBV18 15 TRBD1 TGTGCCAGCTCACCCGGACAGGGAGAGAGCTATGGCTACACCTTC CASSPGQGESYGYTF
TRBJ1-5 few TRBV4-1 17 - TGCGCCAGCAGCCAAGTGGGAATGGGGGGAAGCAATCAGCCCCAGCATTTT CASSQVGMGGSNQPQHF
TRBJ2-6 - TRBV11-1 16 - TGTGCCAGCAGCTCGGGACTTACCTCTGGGGCCAACGTCCTGACTTTC CASSSGLTSGANVLTF
TRBJ2-5 - TRBV18 16 TRBD2 TGTGCCAGCTCACCGGCCGCGGGAGGGGAACAAGAGACCCAGTACTTC CASSPAAGGEQETQYF
TRBJ2-1 - TRBV21-1 19 - TGTGCCAGCAGCAAGAGCCGTCCCCCACTAGCACGGGGTTACAATGAGCAGTTCTTC CASSKSRPPLARGYNEQFF
TRBJ2-1 - TRBV4-3 16 TRBD2 TGCGCCAGCAGCGCACGACTAGCGGTAACCTACAATGAGCAGTTCTTC CASSARLAVTYNEQFF
TRBJ2-4 - TRBV7-2 17 TRBD2 TGTGCCAGCAGCTTGACCAGCGGGAGGTTGCCCAAAAACATTCAGTACTTC CASSLTSGRLPKNIQYF
TRBJ2-3 - TRBV5-4 16 TRBD2 TGTGCCAGCGCGTTCGGGACTAGCGGGGGGCCAGATACGCAGTATTTT CASAFGTSGGPDTQYF
TRBJ1-1 - TRBV29-1 11 - TGCAGCGTTCGGGGTGGCACTGAAGCTTTCTTT CSVRGGTEAFF
TRBJ1-1 - TRBV5-1 17 TRBD1 TGCGCCAGCAGCTTGTCGGGACAGGGCCCTATGAACACTGAAGCTTTCTTT CASSLSGQGPMNTEAFF
TRBJ1-2 - TRBV19 13 - TGTGCCAGTAGTATCGGCGGGCCCTATGGCTACACCTTC CASSIGGPYGYTF
TRBJ1-2 - TRBV7-6 15 TRBD1 TGTGCCAGCAGCCCAGGACAGGGGGCAGAGTATGGCTACACCTTC CASSPGQGAEYGYTF
TRBJ2-1 - TRBV30 14 - TGTGCCTGGAGATCGGGACTGAACTACAATGAGCAGTTCTTC CAWRSGLNYNEQFF
TRBJ2-2 - TRBV4-3 14 - TGCGCCAGCAGCCAGGGGAGAAACACCGGGGAGCTGTTTTTT CASSQGRNTGELFF
TRBJ2-7 - TRBV5-1 17 TRBD2 TGCGCCAGCAGCACAACTATAGCGGGAGGAACCAGCTACGAGCAGTACTTC CASSTTIAGGTSYEQYF
TRBJ1-5 once TRBV25-1 12 - TGTGCCAGCAGTGAATGGGGACTGCCCCAGCATTTT CASSEWGLPQHF
TRBJ1-5 - TRBV15 15 - TGTGCCACCAGCAGAGCAGGACAGCTGAATCAGCCCCAGCATTTT CATSRAGQLNQPQHF
TRBJ2-7 - TRBV5-6 16 TRBD1 TGTGCCAGCAGCTTGGGTCAACAGGGGAATACCTACGAGCAGTACTTC CASSLGQQGNTYEQYF
TRBJ2-1 - TRBV30 18 TRBD2 TGTGCCTGGAGTGTACGGACTAGCGGGAGTTTTAGATACAATGAGCAGTTCTTC CAWSVRTSGSFRYNEQFF
TRBJ2-1 many TRBV7-2 14 TRBD1 TGTGCCAGCAGCTTATACAGGGGCTACAATGAGCAGTTCTTC CASSLYRGYNEQFF
TRBJ2-1 - TRBV5-6 15 - TGTGCCAGCAGCTTGGGGCAGGGAATTAGCAATGAGCAGTTCTTC CASSLGQGISNEQFF
TRBJ2-1 - TRBV11-3 16 TRBD1 TGTGCCAGCAGCGCATCCCCTTGGACAGGGGGCAATGAGCAGTTCTTC CASSASPWTGGNEQFF
TRBJ2-5 - TRBV5-4 15 - TGTGCCAGCAGCTTGGCACTAGGACCCGAGGAGACCCAGTACTTC CASSLALGPEETQYF
TRBJ2-7 - TRBV6-2/TRBV6-3 16 TRBD2 TGTGCCAGCAGTTACGGGACTAGCGGGAGGCGCTACGAGCAGTACTTC CASSYGTSGRRYEQYF
TRBJ2-4 - TRBV28 14 - TGTGCCAGCAGTCAACAGGGTGGAAAAAACATTCAGTACTTC CASSQQGGKNIQYF
TRBJ2-1 - TRBV6-2/TRBV6-3 12 - TGTGCCAGCAGTACGGGTGTCAATGAGCAGTTCTTC CASSTGVNEQFF